These 28 T cell receptor beta chains originate from one sample sequenced in a study of yellow fever vaccine responses in identical twins. TCRdb redid the calling of the RT-PCR reads with MiXCR, one entry per CDR3 protein. The table records some 11,000 distinct CDR3 sequences, roughly 82% of them present only once. The sequencing here drew on T cells from blood (PBMCs), unsorted or a sorted subset (not recorded which), taken before or after yellow fever vaccination (not recorded which). The receptors derive from a woman under 30 who received the yellow fever vaccine.

V gene TRBV18 combines with J gene TRBJ2-7, with 9 nucleotides matching TRBD2. The germline CDR1 and CDR2 sequences are KGHSH and LQKENI. V lost 4 bases and J lost 6; bases outside the gene matches: 4. The CDR3 consists of 13 residues. DNA of the CDR3: TGTGCCAGCTCACTAGCGGGAGTTGGCGAGCAGTACTTC. It translates to CASSLAGVGEQYF.

CDR3 DNA sequence: TGTGCCAGCAGTGATTTTATGAGTGGAAACACCATATATTTT. This sequence encodes CASSDFMSGNTIYF. V gene TRBV2 combines with J gene TRBJ1-3; D ambiguous. The CDR3 length is 14 residues. The V end lost 3 bases, the J end lost 3 bases, and 9 bases lay between the germline ends. Germline CDR1 and CDR2: SNHLY and FYNNEI.

The gene calls are TRBV28 and TRBJ2-7, with D unclear. The CDR3 runs 12 residues. The germline V gene encodes CDR1 MDHEN and CDR2 SYDVKM. The germline V and J ends were trimmed by 11 bases and 6 bases, with 17 bases remaining between them. The CDR3 nucleotides are TGTGCCGTCGGCTCGCCGCGCGGCGAGCAGTACTTC. Its translation is CAVGSPRGEQYF.

This clonotype occurred a few times. The chain employs TRBV28 and TRBJ1-5; D is ambiguous. Germline values: CDR1 MDHEN, CDR2 SYDVKM. The CDR3 has 12 residues. Deletions cut 6 bases from V and 4 bases from J, with 7 bases between. CDR3 bases: TGTGCCAGCAGCCATAATAATCAGCCCCAGCATTTT. This translates into CASSHNNQPQHF.

The rearrangement links TRBV10-1 to TRBJ2-1; D possibly corresponds to TRBD2 (6 bases). V was trimmed by 4 bases and J by 7 bases, leaving 17 bases between them. CDR3 length: 15 residues. Germline V lookup: CDR1 WNHNN, CDR2 SYGVQD (reference sequence). This CDR3 is CASSALAAGPNEQFF. DNA for the CDR3: TGCGCCAGCAGTGCACTAGCTGCCGGTCCAAATGAGCAGTTCTTC.

The chain links TRBV20-1 to TRBJ2-1; possible D gene TRBD2, 7 bases. The CDR3 has 12 residues. From germline, CDR1 is DFQATT and CDR2 SNEGSKA (reference sequence). V shed 7 bases and J shed 2 bases, with 9 bases lying between them. The CDR3 nucleotides read TGCAGTGGCGGGGGCCCCTACAATGAGCAGTTCTTC. Translation: CSGGGPYNEQFF.

This chain connects TRBV2 to TRBJ2-1, with TRBD2 identical over 10 bases. Germline lookup yields CDR1 SNHLY and CDR2 FYNNEI. Trimming took 7 bases from V and 3 from J; bases not matched to a gene: 9. This CDR3 region has 16 residues. Written as DNA, the CDR3 is TGTGCCAGCAAGGGGGGGGGACTAGCGAACTACAATGAGCAGTTCTTC. Protein: CASKGGGLANYNEQFF.

The rearrangement joins TRBV12-3 or TRBV12-4 to TRBJ2-7; the D gene is possibly TRBD1 (6 bases). This CDR3 is built from 12 residues. V dropped 5 bases and J dropped 5 bases, with 10 bases sitting between them. CDR3 region: CASSATGHEQYV. The CDR3 bases are TGTGCCAGCAGTGCAACAGGGCACGAGCAGTACGTC.

This chain links TRBV24-1 with TRBJ2-1; D is undetermined. The CDR3 totals 15 residues. Germline V gene sequence: CDR1 KGHDR, CDR2 SFDVKD. Trimming removed 4 bases from V and 0 bases from J, with 9 bases in between. CDR3 sequence reads: CATSDGLSSYNEQFF. DNA for the CDR3: TGTGCCACCAGTGACGGTCTGAGCTCCTACAATGAGCAGTTCTTC.

The chain employs TRBV4-1 and TRBJ2-3, with D maybe TRBD1 (5 bases). The V end lost 2 bases, the J end lost 0 bases, and 6 bases lay between the germline ends. Per the germline V gene, CDR1 is MGHRA and CDR2 is YSYEKL. CDR3 length equals 14 residues. CDR3 amino acids: CASSQQGSTDTQYF. DNA for the CDR3: TGCGCCAGCAGCCAACAGGGAAGCACAGATACGCAGTATTTT.

CDR3 sequence (DNA): TGCGCCAGCAGTGAGCGGCAGGGGTCCCAGTACTTC. Residues: CASSERQGSQYF. V gene TRBV10-1 combines with J gene TRBJ2-5; TRBD1 is a possible D gene (6 bases). The CDR3 sequence is 12 residues long. V lost 2 bases, J lost 9 bases, and 10 bases lay in between. Germline CDR1 reads WNHNN; CDR2 reads SYGVQD (reference sequence).

CDR3 sequence: CASSPTAVKPQHF. CDR3 DNA sequence: TGTGCCAGTAGCCCTACGGCGGTTAAGCCCCAGCATTTT. This chain uses TRBV19 with TRBJ1-5; D unclear. V lost 6 bases, J lost 8 bases, and 14 bases lay in between. Germline V gene data show CDR1 as LNHDA and CDR2 as SQIVND (reference sequence). CDR3 length: 13 amino acids.

This clonotype was seen just once. The J gene is TRBJ1-5, the V gene TRBV4-1; the D is unclear. In germline, CDR1 is MGHRA, CDR2 YSYEKL. The CDR3 spans 15 residues. Trimming pared 0 bases from V and 2 bases from J, leaving 8 bases between. The DNA of the CDR3 is TGCGCCAGCAGCCAAGATAGGCGAGGCAATCAGCCCCAGCATTTT. It translates to CASSQDRRGNQPQHF.

This sequence joins TRBV2 and TRBJ1-3; no reliable D call. Germline V gene lookup returns CDR1 SNHLY and CDR2 FYNNEI. V was clipped by 8 bases and J by 3 bases, with 8 bases between them. The CDR3 contains 12 residues. This CDR3 is CASGVGGNTIYF. Written as DNA, the CDR3 is TGTGCCAGCGGTGTGGGTGGAAACACCATATATTTT.

The chain carries TRBV20-1 and TRBJ2-4, with TRBD1 as a possible D gene (6 bases). The germline V gene has CDR1 DFQATT and CDR2 SNEGSKA (reference sequence). V lost 5 bases and J 7 bases, leaving 15 bases between the germline ends. The CDR3 is 13 residues long. DNA of the CDR3: TGCAGTGCTGAGGACAGCCTGGGGAACATTCAGTACTTC. It yields the protein CSAEDSLGNIQYF.

The chain has TRBV19 and TRBJ1-1, with D perhaps TRBD1 (5 bases). The ends were cut back, 7 bases at V and 0 bases at J, with 12 bases in the middle. Looked up from germline, CDR1 is LNHDA and CDR2 is SQIVND (reference sequence). This CDR3 comprises 14 residues. The CDR3 region is CASTHGGMNTEAFF. CDR3 in DNA: TGTGCCAGTACCCATGGGGGTATGAACACTGAAGCTTTCTTT.

The chain combines TRBV28 with TRBJ2-5; D tentatively fits TRBD1 or TRBD2 (5 bases each). Trimming removed 4 bases from V and 3 bases from J, with 15 bases in between. CDR1 MDHEN and CDR2 SYDVKM come from the germline V gene. CDR3 length: 15 amino acids. CDR3 DNA sequence: TGTGCCAGCAGTTCAAAGGACTGGGGGAAAGAGACCCAGTACTTC. As protein: CASSSKDWGKETQYF.

V gene TRBV19 combines with J gene TRBJ1-1; D uncertain. The V end was cut by 4 bases, the J end by 1 base, with 7 bases between. CDR1 and CDR2 (germline): LNHDA, SQIVND (reference sequence). The CDR3 loop spans 13 amino acids. CDR3 sequence reads: CASSKDRNTEAFF. CDR3 coding DNA: TGTGCCAGTAGTAAAGACCGGAACACTGAAGCTTTCTTT.

This CDR3 is CASSLTGTPTVYNEQFF. The CDR3 nucleotides are TGTGCCAGCAGCCTCACCGGGACACCCACCGTTTACAATGAGCAGTTCTTC. V and J are TRBV11-3 and TRBJ2-1; a possible D gene is TRBD1 (6 bases). CDR1 is SGHNT and CDR2 is YENEEA in the germline V gene. This CDR3 comprises 17 residues. Trimming took off 5 bases at V and 4 bases at J, with 21 bases between the two ends.

This chain connects TRBV4-1 to TRBJ1-1; D call uncertain. V gave up 2 bases and J gave up 0 bases, with 7 bases separating them. From germline, CDR1 is MGHRA and CDR2 YSYEKL. The CDR3 sequence is 14 residues long. CDR3 sequence reads: CASSQIPMNTEAFF. The CDR3, as DNA: TGCGCCAGCAGCCAAATCCCGATGAACACTGAAGCTTTCTTT.

The chain carries TRBV20-1 and TRBJ2-1; D is ambiguous. The V gene's germline CDR1 is DFQATT and CDR2 SNEGSKA (reference sequence). V lost 3 bases, J lost 6 bases, and 6 bases lay in between. The CDR3 is 11 residues long. CDR3 sequence reads: CSARSINEQFF. CDR3 coding DNA: TGCAGTGCTAGGTCTATCAATGAGCAGTTCTTC.

This clonotype appeared a single time. This rearrangement joins TRBV20-1 to TRBJ1-1; maybe TRBD1 (5 bases). V gave up 1 base and J gave up 3 bases, with 6 bases separating them. The germline V gene encodes CDR1 DFQATT and CDR2 SNEGSKA (reference sequence). CDR3 length: 12 amino acids. CDR3 DNA sequence: TGCAGTGCTAGAGGGGGGTACACTGAAGCTTTCTTT. Amino acid sequence: CSARGGYTEAFF.

In its sample, this clonotype is large. This sequence joins TRBV9 and TRBJ2-7, with TRBD1 as a possible D gene (5 bases). The germline gives CDR1 SGDLS, CDR2 YYNGEE. V was cut by 0 bases and J by 5 bases, with 12 bases left in between. The CDR3 loop spans 14 amino acids. The DNA of the CDR3 is TGTGCCAGCAGCGTAGGATCCAGGGTGAACGAGCAGTACTTC. Protein: CASSVGSRVNEQYF.

The rearrangement uses TRBV2 and TRBJ2-3, with TRBD2 matching 7 bases. V lost 1 base and J lost 3; bases outside the gene matches: 7. The CDR3 runs to 16 residues. CDR1 SNHLY and CDR2 FYNNEI come from the germline V gene. The CDR3 DNA reads as TGTGCCAGCAGTGAAGGGGGAGGGCAGATAACAGATACGCAGTATTTT. Its translation is CASSEGGGQITDTQYF.

This sequence joins TRBV28 and TRBJ2-7; 7 bases are shared with TRBD1. Germline CDR1 MDHEN, CDR2 SYDVKM. This CDR3 contains 14 residues. V lost 5 bases to trimming and J lost 3 bases; unmatched junction nucleotides: 7. CDR3 sequence reads: CASSRQGIVYEQYF. CDR3 coding DNA: TGTGCCAGCAGTCGACAGGGTATAGTCTACGAGCAGTACTTC.

The chain is built from TRBV9 and TRBJ2-1, with 7 bases lining up with TRBD2. CDR1 and CDR2 (germline): SGDLS, YYNGEE. The CDR3 covers 16 residues. Trimming cost V 0 bases and J 4 bases; bases outside gene matches: 7. CDR3 sequence reads: CASSVEILAEYNEQFF. Written as DNA, the CDR3 is TGTGCCAGCAGCGTAGAAATCCTAGCGGAATACAATGAGCAGTTCTTC.

This chain connects TRBV12-3 or TRBV12-4 to TRBJ1-5; D remains unclear. The CDR3 is 15 residues long. V was pared by 2 bases and J by 4 bases, with 12 bases between. CDR3 region: CASSLKPGVNQPQHF. The CDR3 nucleotides read TGTGCCAGCAGTTTAAAACCCGGGGTAAATCAGCCCCAGCATTTT.

The chain joins TRBV12-3 or TRBV12-4 to TRBJ2-3; TRBD2 is a possible D gene (5 bases). Trimming removed 1 base from V and 6 bases from J, with 11 bases in between. This CDR3 spans 14 amino acids. The CDR3 DNA reads TGTGCCAGCAGTTTAGAGGTAGCGACCGATACGCAGTATTTT. Translated, it gives CASSLEVATDTQYF.